Each of the 15 T cell receptor beta chains below was sequenced from the same sample in a study of OX40 agonist ivuxolimab in advanced cancers. The library was built by means of the immunoSEQ multiplex PCR assay. TCRdb took this table from immuneACCESS and kept in-frame rearrangements with V and J called. Such tables lack part of the clones; where checked against another copy, unresolved V genes explain under half of the gap, and the rest is unexplained. Here the sample has roughly 93,000 clones; roughly four fifths occur a single time. Of the sample, roughly 5.8% is held by the ten largest clones. The sequencing here drew on CD4+ or CD8+ T cells sorted from blood, taken in a trial of the OX40 agonist ivuxolimab. The receptors stem from an adult with an advanced solid tumor such as melanoma, head and neck, liver or kidney cancer.

V usage is TRBV5-8 and J usage is TRBJ2-7, with D perhaps given as TRBD1 or TRBD2 (6 bases each). V lost 2 bases and J 2 bases, leaving 17 bases between the germline ends. From germline, CDR1 is SGHTS and CDR2 YDEGEE. The CDR3 loop spans 16 amino acids. For the CDR3, the DNA is TGTGCCAGCAGCTTCGAGGAGGGGGTAGGGCCCTACGAGCAGTACTTC. Translating gives CASSFEEGVGPYEQYF.

V and J are TRBV19 and TRBJ1-5; no clear D. Trimming cost V 7 bases and J 5 bases, with 18 bases left between them. CDR1 and CDR2 (germline): LNHDA, SQIVND (reference sequence). This CDR3 is built from 15 residues. This CDR3 is CASKGAGFTDQPQHF. CDR3 sequence (DNA): TGTGCCAGTAAAGGAGCAGGATTTACTGATCAGCCCCAGCATTTT.

CDR3 protein: CSVEPTLTSYGYTF. In nucleotides, the CDR3 is TGCAGCGTTGAGCCGACACTGACATCCTATGGCTACACCTTC. J is TRBJ1-2 and V is TRBV29-1; no firm D call. The CDR3 is made up of 14 amino acids. With 3 bases removed from V and 4 bases from J, the gap between germline ends came to 15 bases. Germline lookup yields CDR1 SQVTM and CDR2 ANQGSEA.

The CDR3 sequence: CASSASSGIRAGELFF. The CDR3 DNA is TGTGCCAGCAGCGCATCTAGCGGGATAAGGGCCGGGGAGCTGTTTTTT. This rearrangement joins TRBV2 to TRBJ2-2, with 9 bases identical to TRBD2. The CDR3 is 16 amino acids. The J segment lost 6 bases and the V segment lost 6 bases, leaving 11 bases of the junction unmatched. CDR1 is SNHLY, CDR2 FYNNEI, per germline.

V and J are TRBV10-1 and TRBJ2-2, with 8 bases identical to TRBD2. The J segment lost 6 bases and the V segment lost 5 bases, leaving 8 bases of the junction unmatched. Germline-derived CDR1 and CDR2 are WNHNN and SYGVQD (reference sequence). The CDR3 is made up of 15 amino acids. CDR3 sequence reads: CASSPGTRGAGELFF. The CDR3 nucleotides read TGCGCCAGCAGTCCCGGGACTAGGGGCGCCGGGGAGCTGTTTTTT.

The chain couples TRBV29-1 to TRBJ2-5; D unresolved. Germline CDR1 SQVTM, CDR2 ANQGSEA. Trimming stripped 7 bases from V and 5 bases from J, with 11 bases between. This CDR3 comprises 11 residues. The CDR3 coding sequence is TGCAGCGATTTAGTCGGGGAGACCCAGTACTTC. Translation gives CSDLVGETQYF.

This chain uses TRBV2 with TRBJ2-2; no clear D gene. This CDR3 region has 13 residues. The germline V and J ends were trimmed by 6 bases and 5 bases, with 10 bases remaining between them. From germline, CDR1 is SNHLY and CDR2 FYNNEI. The CDR3, as DNA: TGTGCCAGCAGGGAAAGGGATACCGGGGAGCTGTTTTTT. This encodes CASRERDTGELFF.

There are a few counts of this clone. The CDR3 region is CARGVLGTAVYNEQFF. For the CDR3, the DNA is TGTGCCCGTGGAGTACTCGGGACTGCCGTTTACAATGAGCAGTTCTTC. J is TRBJ2-1 and V is TRBV9, with D possibly TRBD2 on 6 matching bases. Deletions cut 10 bases from V and 4 bases from J, with 24 bases between. Looked up from germline, CDR1 is SGDLS and CDR2 is YYNGEE. CDR3 size: 16 residues.

V is TRBV19 and J is TRBJ1-1; 9 positions agree with TRBD1. CDR3 length: 15 amino acids. V was clipped by 5 bases and J by 1 base; unmatched bases: 5. CDR1 and CDR2 from the germline V gene are LNHDA and SQIVND (reference sequence). Here the CDR3 reads CASSPTGGRNTEAFF. CDR3 nucleotide sequence: TGTGCCAGTAGTCCGACAGGGGGAAGGAACACTGAAGCTTTCTTT.

Comment on this clone: A junction boundary mismatches the germline segment, possibly from a read error. J is TRBJ2-1 and V is TRBV11-3; 9 bases are shared with TRBD2. The CDR3 contains 15 residues. Germline V gene lookup returns CDR1 SGHNT and CDR2 YENEEA. The CDR3 nucleotides read TGTGCCAGCAGTTTAGCGGGAGATTCCTACAATGAGCAGTTCTTC. This encodes CASSLAGDSYNEQFF.

The chain links TRBV19 to TRBJ2-1; D call uncertain. This CDR3 comprises 15 residues. V was cut by 4 bases and J by 4 bases, with 14 bases left in between. Germline V gene sequence: CDR1 LNHDA, CDR2 SQIVND (reference sequence). CDR3 bases: TGTGCCAGTAGTACCCCCCAGCCAAATTACAATGAGCAGTTCTTC. The encoded protein is CASSTPQPNYNEQFF.

This clone was found once. The gene calls are TRBV7-9 and TRBJ2-7, with TRBD2 matching over 12 bases. Looked up from germline, CDR1 is SEHNR and CDR2 is FQNEAQ (reference sequence). V was pared by 6 bases and J by 3 bases, with 6 bases of the junction left unmatched. This CDR3 is 15 amino acids long. The CDR3 loop is CASSAGLAGIYEQYF. The CDR3 DNA follows: TGTGCCAGCAGTGCGGGACTAGCGGGTATCTACGAGCAGTACTTC.

The CDR3 here is CASSLGRGGIGLSYEQYF. CDR3 nucleotide sequence: TGTGCCAGCAGCTTGGGTAGGGGTGGCATAGGGCTCTCCTACGAGCAGTACTTC. This chain connects TRBV5-6 to TRBJ2-7, with D possibly TRBD1 on 5 matching bases. Germline V lookup: CDR1 SGHDT, CDR2 YYEEEE. V was pared by 0 bases and J by 0 bases, with 19 bases between. The CDR3 is made up of 18 amino acids. Combining the CDR3 with reference TRBV5-6 and TRBJ2-7 gives the whole variable domain DAGVTQSPTHLIKTRGQQVTLRCSPKSGHDTVSWYQQALGQGPQFIFQYYEEEERQRGNFPDRFSGHQFPNYSSELNVNALLLGDSALYLCASSLGRGGIGLSYEQYFGPGTRLTVT.

This clone turned up a few times. This chain links TRBV4-1 with TRBJ2-7; 7 bases match TRBD1. Trimming took 2 bases from V and 0 from J; bases not matched to a gene: 7. The germline V gene has CDR1 MGHRA and CDR2 YSYEKL. This CDR3 has 16 amino acids. CDR3 nucleotides: TGCGCCAGCAGCCAAACCGACAGGGCGAGCTCCTACGAGCAGTACTTC. It is translated as CASSQTDRASSYEQYF.

This clone was detected once. The chain uses TRBV4-2 and TRBJ2-5, with a weak D call TRBD1 (5 bases). Between the trimmed V and J ends, which lost 1 base and 1 base, there was a span of 7 bases. CDR3 length: 14 residues. The germline V gene has CDR1 LGHNA and CDR2 YNFKEQ. Written as DNA, the CDR3 is TGTGCCAGCAGCCAAGGGGGCCCCCAAGAGACCCAGTACTTC. Translation: CASSQGGPQETQYF.